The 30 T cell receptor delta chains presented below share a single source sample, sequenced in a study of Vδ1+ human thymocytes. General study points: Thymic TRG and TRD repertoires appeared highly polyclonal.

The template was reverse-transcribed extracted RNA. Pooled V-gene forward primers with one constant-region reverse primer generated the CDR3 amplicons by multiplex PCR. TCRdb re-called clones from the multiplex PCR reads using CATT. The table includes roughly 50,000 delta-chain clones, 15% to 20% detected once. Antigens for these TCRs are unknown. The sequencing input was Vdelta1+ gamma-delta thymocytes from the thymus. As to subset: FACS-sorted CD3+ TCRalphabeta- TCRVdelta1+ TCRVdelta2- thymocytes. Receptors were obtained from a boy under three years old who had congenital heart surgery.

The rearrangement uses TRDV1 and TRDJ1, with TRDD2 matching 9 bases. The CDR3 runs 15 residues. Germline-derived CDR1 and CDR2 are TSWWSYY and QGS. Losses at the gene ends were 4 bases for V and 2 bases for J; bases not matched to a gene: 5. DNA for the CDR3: TGTGCTCTTGGGGGACCTTCCTACGGGACCGATAAACTCATCTTT. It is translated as CALGGPSYGTDKLIF.

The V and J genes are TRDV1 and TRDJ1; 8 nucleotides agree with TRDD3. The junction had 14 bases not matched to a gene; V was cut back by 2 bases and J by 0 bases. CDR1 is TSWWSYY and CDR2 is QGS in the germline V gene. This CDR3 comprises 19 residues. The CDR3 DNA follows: TGTGCTCTTGGGGAAAAGGTGGAGCGGGGATACTCGCACACCGATAAACTCATCTTT. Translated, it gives CALGEKVERGYSHTDKLIF.

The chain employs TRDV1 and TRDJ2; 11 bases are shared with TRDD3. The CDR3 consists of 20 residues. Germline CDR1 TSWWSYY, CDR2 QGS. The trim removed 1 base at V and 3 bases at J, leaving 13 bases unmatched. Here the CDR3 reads CALGERSVLGDIPMTAQLFF. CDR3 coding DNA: TGTGCTCTTGGGGAACGATCTGTACTGGGGGATATTCCGATGACAGCACAACTCTTCTTT.

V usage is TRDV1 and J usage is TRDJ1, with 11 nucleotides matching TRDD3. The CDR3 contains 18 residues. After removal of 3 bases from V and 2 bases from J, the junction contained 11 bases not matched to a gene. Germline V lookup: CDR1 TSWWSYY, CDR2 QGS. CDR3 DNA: TGTGCTCTTGGGGAGGCCTTCCTTCTGGGGGATACAACCGATAAACTCATCTTT. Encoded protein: CALGEAFLLGDTTDKLIF.

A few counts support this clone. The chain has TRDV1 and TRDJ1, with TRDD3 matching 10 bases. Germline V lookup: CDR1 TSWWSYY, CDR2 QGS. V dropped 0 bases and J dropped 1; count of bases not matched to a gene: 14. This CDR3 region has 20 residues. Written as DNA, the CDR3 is TGTGCTCTTGGGGAACTTCCCAACTGGGGGATCCGACTCTCCACCGATAAACTCATCTTT. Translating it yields CALGELPNWGIRLSTDKLIF.

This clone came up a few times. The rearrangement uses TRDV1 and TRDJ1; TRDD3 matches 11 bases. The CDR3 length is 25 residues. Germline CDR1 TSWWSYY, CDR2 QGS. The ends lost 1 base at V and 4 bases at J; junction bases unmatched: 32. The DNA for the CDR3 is TGTGCTCTTGGGGAACCCTGTCTTCCTACTGCAAAACTACTGGGGGATAAGGGATTTGGCGATAAACTCATCTTT. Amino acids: CALGEPCLPTAKLLGDKGFGDKLIF.

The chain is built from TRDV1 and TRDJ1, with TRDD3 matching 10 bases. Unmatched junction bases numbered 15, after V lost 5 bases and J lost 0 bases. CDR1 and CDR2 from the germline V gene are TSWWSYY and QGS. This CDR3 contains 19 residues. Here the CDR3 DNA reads TGTGCTCTTGGGAAAGGTAGGGAACTGGGGGATGGACACACCGATAAACTCATCTTT. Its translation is CALGKGRELGDGHTDKLIF.

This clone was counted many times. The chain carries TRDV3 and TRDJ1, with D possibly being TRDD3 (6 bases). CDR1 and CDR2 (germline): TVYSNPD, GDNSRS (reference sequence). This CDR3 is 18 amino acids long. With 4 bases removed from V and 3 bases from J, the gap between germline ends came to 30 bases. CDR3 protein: CASLLHPSGAWNPDKLIF. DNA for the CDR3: TGTGCCTCCCTCCTCCACCCCTCTGGGGCTTGGAACCCCGATAAACTCATCTTT.

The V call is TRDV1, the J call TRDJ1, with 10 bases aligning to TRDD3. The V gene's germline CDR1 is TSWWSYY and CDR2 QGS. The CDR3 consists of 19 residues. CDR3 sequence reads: CALVLLDWGMPYYTDKLIF. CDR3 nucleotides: TGTGCCCTCGTGCTTCTTGACTGGGGGATGCCGTATTACACCGATAAACTCATCTTT.

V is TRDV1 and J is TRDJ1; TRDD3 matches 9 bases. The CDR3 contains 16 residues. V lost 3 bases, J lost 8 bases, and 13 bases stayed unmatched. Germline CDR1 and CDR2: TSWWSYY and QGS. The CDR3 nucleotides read TGTGCTCTTGGGGACCTGAGAACGTACTGGGGGACAAAACTCATCTTT. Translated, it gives CALGDLRTYWGTKLIF.

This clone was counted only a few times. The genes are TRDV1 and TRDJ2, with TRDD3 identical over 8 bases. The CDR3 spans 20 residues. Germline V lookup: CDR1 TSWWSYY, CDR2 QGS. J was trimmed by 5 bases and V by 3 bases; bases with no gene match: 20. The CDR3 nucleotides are TGTGCTCTTGGGGACCCGTTCCTAGCCGACTGGGGGCCAGATACAGCACAACTCTTCTTT. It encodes CALGDPFLADWGPDTAQLFF.

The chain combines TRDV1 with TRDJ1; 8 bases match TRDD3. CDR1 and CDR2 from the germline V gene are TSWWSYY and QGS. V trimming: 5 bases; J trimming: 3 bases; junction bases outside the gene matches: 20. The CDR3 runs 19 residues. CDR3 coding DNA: TGTGCTCTTGGGTCCACCCTCTACCGTTGGGGGATGCAACCCGATAAACTCATCTTT. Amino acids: CALGSTLYRWGMQPDKLIF.

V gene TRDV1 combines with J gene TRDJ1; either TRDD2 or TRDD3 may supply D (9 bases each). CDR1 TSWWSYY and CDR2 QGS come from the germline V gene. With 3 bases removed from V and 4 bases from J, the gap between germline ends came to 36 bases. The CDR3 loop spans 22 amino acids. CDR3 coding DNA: TGTGCTCTTGGGGACCTCCCCCTTCCTACGGCCGGAGTGGGGGATATGCGCGATAAACTCATCTTT. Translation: CALGDLPLPTAGVGDMRDKLIF.

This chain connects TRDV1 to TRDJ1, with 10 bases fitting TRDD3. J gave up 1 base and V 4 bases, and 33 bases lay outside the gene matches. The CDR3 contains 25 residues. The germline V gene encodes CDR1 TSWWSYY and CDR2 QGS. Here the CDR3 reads CALGAALNEGVLHTGGLSATDKLIF. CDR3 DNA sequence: TGTGCTCTTGGGGCCGCCTTAAATGAAGGGGTGCTCCATACTGGGGGATTATCGGCCACCGATAAACTCATCTTT.

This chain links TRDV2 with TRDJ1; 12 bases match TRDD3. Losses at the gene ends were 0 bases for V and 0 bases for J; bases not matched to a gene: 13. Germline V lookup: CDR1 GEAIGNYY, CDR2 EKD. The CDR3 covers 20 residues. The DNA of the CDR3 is TGTGCCTGTGACACCCCTATTTCCCGCCTGGGGGATACGGACACCGATAAACTCATCTTT. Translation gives CACDTPISRLGDTDTDKLIF.

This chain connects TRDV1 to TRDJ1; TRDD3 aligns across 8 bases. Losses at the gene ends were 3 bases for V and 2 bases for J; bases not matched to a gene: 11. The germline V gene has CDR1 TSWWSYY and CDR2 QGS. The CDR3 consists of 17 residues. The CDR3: CALGDAAGGPQTDKLIF. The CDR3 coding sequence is TGTGCTCTTGGGGATGCCGCTGGGGGACCACAAACCGATAAACTCATCTTT.

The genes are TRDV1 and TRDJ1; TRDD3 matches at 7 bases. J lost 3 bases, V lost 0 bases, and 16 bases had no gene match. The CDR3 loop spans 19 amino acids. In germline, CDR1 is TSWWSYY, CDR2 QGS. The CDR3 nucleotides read TGTGCTCTTGGGGAACTACTACCCTTCAGACTGGGGATGCCCGATAAACTCATCTTT. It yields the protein CALGELLPFRLGMPDKLIF.

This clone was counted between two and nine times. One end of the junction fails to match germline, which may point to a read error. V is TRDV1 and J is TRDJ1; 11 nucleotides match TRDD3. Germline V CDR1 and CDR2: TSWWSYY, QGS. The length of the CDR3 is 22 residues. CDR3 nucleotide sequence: TGTGCTCTTGGGGAACCTCACTCAGGACCTCACTGGGGGATATTCTGGAGCGATAAACTCACCTTT. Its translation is CALGEPHSGPHWGIFWSDKLTF.

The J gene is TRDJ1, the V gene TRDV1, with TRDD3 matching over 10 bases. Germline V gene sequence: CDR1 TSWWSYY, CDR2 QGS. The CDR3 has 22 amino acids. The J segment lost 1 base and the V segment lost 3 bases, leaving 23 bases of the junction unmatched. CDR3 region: CALGDSLRCHPRGIRPTDKLIF. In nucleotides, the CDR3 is TGTGCTCTTGGGGATTCACTCCGGTGCCACCCGAGGGGGATACGCCCCACCGATAAACTCATCTTT.

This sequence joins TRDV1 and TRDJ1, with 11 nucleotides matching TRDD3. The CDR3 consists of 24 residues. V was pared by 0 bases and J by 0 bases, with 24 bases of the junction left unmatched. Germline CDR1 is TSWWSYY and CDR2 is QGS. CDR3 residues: CALGELEVYIEGWGIPVYTDKLIF. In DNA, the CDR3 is TGTGCTCTTGGGGAACTTGAAGTCTACATTGAGGGCTGGGGGATACCGGTGTACACCGATAAACTCATCTTT.

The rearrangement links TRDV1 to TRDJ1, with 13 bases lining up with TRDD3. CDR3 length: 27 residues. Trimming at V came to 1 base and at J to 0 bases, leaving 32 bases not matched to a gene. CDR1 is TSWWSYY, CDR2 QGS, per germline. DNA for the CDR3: TGTGCTCTTGGGGAACCCCGGAGGGCCTTCCTACTACGTACTGGGGGATACGCCGTACAGTACACCGATAAACTCATCTTT. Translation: CALGEPRRAFLLRTGGYAVQYTDKLIF.

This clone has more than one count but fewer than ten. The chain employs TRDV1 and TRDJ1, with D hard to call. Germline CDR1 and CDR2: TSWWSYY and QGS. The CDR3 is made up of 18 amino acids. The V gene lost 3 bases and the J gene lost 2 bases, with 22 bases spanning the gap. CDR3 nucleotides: TGTGCTCTTGGGGACCTCCCACGGGCTCAGTTGCGGACCGATAAACTCATCTTT. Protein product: CALGDLPRAQLRTDKLIF.

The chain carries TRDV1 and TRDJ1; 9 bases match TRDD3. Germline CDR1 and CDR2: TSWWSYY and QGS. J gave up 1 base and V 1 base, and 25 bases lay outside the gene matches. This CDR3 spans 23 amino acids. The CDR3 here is CALGEHKGLLSMYWGRRTDKLIF. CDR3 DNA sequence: TGTGCTCTTGGGGAACACAAAGGCCTTCTCTCGATGTACTGGGGGAGACGCACCGATAAACTCATCTTT.

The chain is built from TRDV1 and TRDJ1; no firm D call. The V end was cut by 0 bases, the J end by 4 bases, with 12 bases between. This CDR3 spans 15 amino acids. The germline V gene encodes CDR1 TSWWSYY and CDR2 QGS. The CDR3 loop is CALGELLSPLDKLIF. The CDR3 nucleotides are TGTGCTCTTGGGGAACTTCTCTCTCCTCTCGATAAACTCATCTTT.

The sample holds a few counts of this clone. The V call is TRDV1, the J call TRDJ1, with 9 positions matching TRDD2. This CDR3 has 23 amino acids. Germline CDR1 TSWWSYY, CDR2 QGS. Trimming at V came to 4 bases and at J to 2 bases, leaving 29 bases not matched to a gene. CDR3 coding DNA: TGTGCTCTTGGGGTCCACAAGAAGCGAAAGGAAGGCCTTCCTACGAGGGAGACCGATAAACTCATCTTT. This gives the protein CALGVHKKRKEGLPTRETDKLIF.

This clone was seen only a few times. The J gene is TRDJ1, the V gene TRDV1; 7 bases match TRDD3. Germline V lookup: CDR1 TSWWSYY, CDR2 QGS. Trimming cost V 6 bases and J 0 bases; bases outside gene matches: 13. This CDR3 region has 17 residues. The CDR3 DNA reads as TGTGCTCTTGGACGGGGGTGGGGGACCCCGTACACCGATAAACTCATCTTT. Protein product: CALGRGWGTPYTDKLIF.

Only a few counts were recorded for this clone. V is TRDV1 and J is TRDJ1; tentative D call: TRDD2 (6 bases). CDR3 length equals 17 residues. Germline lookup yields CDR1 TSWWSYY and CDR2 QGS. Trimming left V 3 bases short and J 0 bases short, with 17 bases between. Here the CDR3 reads CALGDGSSSPYTDKLIF. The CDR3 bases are TGTGCTCTTGGGGACGGATCTTCCTCCCCGTACACCGATAAACTCATCTTT.

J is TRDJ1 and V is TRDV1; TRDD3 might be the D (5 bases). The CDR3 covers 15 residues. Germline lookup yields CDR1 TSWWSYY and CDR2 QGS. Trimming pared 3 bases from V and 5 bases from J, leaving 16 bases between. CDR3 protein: CALGDTGLRSDKLIF. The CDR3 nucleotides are TGTGCTCTTGGGGATACTGGACTCCGGTCGGATAAACTCATCTTT.

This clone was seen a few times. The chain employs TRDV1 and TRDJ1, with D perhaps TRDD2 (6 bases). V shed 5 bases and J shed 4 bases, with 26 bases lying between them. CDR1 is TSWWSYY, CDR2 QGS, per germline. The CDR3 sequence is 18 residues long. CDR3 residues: CALGTHYLPRGYCDKLIF. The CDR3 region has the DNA TGTGCTCTTGGGACACACTACCTTCCCAGAGGGTACTGCGATAAACTCATCTTT.

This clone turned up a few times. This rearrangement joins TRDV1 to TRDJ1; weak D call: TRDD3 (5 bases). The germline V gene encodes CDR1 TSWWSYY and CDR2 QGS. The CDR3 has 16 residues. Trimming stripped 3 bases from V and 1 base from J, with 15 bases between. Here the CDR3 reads CALGERYKGSTDKLIF. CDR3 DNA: TGTGCTCTTGGGGAGAGATACAAAGGTTCCACCGATAAACTCATCTTT.